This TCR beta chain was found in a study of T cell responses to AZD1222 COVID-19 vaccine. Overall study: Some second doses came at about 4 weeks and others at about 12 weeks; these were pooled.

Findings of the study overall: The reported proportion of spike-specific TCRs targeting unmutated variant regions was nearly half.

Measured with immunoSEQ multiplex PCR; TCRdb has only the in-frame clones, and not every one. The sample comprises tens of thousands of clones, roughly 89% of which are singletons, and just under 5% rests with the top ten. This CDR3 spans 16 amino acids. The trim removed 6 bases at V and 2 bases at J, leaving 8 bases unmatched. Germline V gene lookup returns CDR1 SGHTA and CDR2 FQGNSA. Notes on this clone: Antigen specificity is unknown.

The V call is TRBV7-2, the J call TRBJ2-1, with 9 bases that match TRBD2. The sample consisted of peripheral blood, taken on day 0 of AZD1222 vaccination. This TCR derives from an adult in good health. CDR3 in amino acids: CASRSHLAGPYNEQFF. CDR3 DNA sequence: TGTGCCAGCAGATCCCACCTAGCGGGGCCCTACAATGAGCAGTTCTTC. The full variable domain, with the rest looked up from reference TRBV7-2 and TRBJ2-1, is GAGVSQSPSNKVTEKGKDVELRCDPISGHTALYWYRQSLGQGLEFLIYFQGNSAPDKSGLPSDRFSAERTGGSVSTLTIQRTQQEDSAVYLCASRSHLAGPYNEQFFGPGTRLTVL.